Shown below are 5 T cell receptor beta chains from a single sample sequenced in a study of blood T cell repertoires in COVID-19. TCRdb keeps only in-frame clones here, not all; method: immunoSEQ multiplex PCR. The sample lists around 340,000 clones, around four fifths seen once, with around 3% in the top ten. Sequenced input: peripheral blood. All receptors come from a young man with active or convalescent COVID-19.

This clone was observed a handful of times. The CDR3 DNA is TGTGCCACCAGTGCGATACTATTACCCGGGGAGCTGTTTTTT. Protein product: CATSAILLPGELFF. This chain links TRBV24-1 with TRBJ2-2; unclear D gene. This CDR3 contains 14 residues. Germline V gives CDR1 KGHDR, CDR2 SFDVKD. Trimming cost V 5 bases and J 6 bases, with 12 bases left between them.

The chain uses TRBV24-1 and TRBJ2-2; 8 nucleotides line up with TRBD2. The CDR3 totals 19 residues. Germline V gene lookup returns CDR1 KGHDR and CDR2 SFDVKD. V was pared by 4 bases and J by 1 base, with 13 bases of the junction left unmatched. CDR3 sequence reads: CATSELPGLDLGNTGELFF. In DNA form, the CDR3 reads TGTGCCACCAGTGAACTTCCGGGACTAGACTTGGGGAACACCGGGGAGCTGTTTTTT.

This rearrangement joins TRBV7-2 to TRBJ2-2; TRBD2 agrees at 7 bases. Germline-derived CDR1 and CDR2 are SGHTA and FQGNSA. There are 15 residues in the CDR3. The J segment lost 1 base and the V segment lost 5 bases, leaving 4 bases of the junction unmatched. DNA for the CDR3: TGTGCCAGCAGCCAAGGCGGGGGGAACACCGGGGAGCTGTTTTTT. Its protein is CASSQGGGNTGELFF.

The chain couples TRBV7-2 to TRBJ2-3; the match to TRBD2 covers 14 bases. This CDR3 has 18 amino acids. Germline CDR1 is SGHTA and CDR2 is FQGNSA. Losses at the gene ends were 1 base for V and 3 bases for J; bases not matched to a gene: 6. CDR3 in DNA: TGTGCCAGCAGCTTAGGTCCGACTAGCGGGAGGGGAACAGATACGCAGTATTTT. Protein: CASSLGPTSGRGTDTQYF.

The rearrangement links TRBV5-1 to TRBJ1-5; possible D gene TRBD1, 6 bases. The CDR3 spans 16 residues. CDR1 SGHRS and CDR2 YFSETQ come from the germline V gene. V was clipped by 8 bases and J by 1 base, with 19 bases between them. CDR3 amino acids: CASSKRGGQSNQPQHF. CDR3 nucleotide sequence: TGCGCCAGTTCTAAACGGGGGGGCCAGAGCAATCAGCCCCAGCATTTT. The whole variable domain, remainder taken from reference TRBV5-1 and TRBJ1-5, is KAGVTQTPRYLIKTRGQQVTLSCSPISGHRSVSWYQQTPGQGLQFLFEYFSETQRNKGNFPGRFSGRQFSNSRSEMNVSTLELGDSALYLCASSKRGGQSNQPQHFGDGTRLSIL.